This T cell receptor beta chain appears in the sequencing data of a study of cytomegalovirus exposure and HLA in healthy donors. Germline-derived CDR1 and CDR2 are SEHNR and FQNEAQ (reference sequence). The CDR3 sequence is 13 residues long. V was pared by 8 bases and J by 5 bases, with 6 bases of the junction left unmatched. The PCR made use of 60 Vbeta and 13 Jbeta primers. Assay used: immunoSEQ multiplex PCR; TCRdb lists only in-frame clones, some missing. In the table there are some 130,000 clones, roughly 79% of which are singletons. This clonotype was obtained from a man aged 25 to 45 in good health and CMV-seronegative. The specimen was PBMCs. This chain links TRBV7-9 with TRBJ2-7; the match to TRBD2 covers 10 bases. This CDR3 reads CASEGLAYDEQYF. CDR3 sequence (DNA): TGTGCCAGCGAGGGACTAGCGTATGACGAGCAGTACTTC.